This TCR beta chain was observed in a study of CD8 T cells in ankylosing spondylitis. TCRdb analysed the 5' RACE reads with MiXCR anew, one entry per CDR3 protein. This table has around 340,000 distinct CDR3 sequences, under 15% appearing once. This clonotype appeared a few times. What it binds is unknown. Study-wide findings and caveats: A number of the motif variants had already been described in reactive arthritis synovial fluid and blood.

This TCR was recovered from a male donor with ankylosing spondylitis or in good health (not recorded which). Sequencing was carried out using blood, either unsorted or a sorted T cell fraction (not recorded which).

For the CDR3, the DNA is TGCGCCAGCAGCTCAACTAGCGCACGAGAGACCCAGTACTTC. Protein: CASSSTSARETQYF. The rearrangement links TRBV4-1 to TRBJ2-5; 7 positions agree with TRBD2. V gave up 5 bases and J gave up 4 bases; unmatched junction bases: 7. This CDR3 has 14 amino acids. Per germline, CDR1 MGHRA and CDR2 YSYEKL.